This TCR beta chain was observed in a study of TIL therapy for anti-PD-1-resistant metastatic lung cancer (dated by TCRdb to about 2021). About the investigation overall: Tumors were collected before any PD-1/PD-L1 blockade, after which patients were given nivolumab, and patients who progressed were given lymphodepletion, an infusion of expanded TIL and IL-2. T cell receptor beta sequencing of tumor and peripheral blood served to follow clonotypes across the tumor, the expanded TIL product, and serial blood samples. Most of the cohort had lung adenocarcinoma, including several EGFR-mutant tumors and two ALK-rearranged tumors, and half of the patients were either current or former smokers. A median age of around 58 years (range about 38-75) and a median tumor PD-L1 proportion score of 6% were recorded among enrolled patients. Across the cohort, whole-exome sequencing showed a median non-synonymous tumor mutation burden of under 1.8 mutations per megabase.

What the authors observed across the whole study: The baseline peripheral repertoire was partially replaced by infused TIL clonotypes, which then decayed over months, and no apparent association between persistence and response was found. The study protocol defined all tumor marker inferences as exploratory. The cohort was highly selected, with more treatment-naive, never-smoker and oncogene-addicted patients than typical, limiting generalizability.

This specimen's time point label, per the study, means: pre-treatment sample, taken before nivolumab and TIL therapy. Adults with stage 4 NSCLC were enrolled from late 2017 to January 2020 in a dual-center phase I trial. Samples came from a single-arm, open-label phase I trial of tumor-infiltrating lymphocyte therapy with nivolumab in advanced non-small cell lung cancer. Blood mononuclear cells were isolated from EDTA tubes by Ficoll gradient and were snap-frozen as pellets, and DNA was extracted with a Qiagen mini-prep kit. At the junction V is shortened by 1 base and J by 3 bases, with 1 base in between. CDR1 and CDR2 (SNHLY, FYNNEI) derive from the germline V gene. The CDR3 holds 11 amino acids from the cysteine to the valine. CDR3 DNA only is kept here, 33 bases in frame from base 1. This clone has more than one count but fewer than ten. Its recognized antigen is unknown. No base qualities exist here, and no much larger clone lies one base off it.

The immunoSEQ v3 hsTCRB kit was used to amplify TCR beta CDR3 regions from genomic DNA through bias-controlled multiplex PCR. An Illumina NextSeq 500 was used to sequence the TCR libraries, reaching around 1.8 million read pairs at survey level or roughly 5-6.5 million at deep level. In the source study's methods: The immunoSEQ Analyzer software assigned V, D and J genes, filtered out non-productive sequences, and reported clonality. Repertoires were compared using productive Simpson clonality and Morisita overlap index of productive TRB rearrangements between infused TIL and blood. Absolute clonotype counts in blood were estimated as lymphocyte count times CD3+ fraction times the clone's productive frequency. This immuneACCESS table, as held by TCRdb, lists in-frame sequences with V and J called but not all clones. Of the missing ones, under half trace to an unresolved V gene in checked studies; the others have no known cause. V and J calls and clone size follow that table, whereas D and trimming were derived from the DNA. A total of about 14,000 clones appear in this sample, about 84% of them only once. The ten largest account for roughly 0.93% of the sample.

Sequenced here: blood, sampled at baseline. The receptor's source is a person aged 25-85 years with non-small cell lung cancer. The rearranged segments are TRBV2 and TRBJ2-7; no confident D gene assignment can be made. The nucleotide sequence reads TGTGCCAGCAGTGAAGGCTACGAGCAGTACGTC. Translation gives CASSEGYEQYV.